Presented here are 14 T cell receptor beta chains from one specimen sequenced in a study of control samples from healthy donors and cancer patients. Using immunoSEQ multiplex PCR, the repertoire was profiled, and TCRdb retains in-frame clones only, with some absent. In the table there are 150,000 to 200,000 clones, 90% of which are singletons. Sequencing input: blood. The source is a woman aged 45 to 65 in good health.

This clone was observed a handful of times. J is TRBJ2-7 and V is TRBV4-1; 8 bases line up with TRBD2. Trimming at V came to 4 bases and at J to 2 bases, leaving 7 bases not matched to a gene. The CDR3 has 15 amino acids. The germline gives CDR1 MGHRA, CDR2 YSYEKL. DNA for the CDR3: TGCGCCAGCAGCCCTTCGGGACTAGTGACCTACGAGCAGTACTTC. Its translation: CASSPSGLVTYEQYF.

The chain uses TRBV7-6 and TRBJ1-2; a weak D match, TRBD1 (5 bases). Germline assignment: CDR1 SGHVS and CDR2 FNYEAQ. The CDR3 covers 13 residues. Trimming took 1 base from V and 3 from J, leaving 6 bases between them. CDR3 in DNA: TGTGCCAGCAGCTTAGGGGGACACTATGGCTACACCTTC. Its protein product is CASSLGGHYGYTF.

The chain combines TRBV7-9 with TRBJ2-3; 9 bases agree with TRBD2. Per the germline V gene, CDR1 is SEHNR and CDR2 is FQNEAQ (reference sequence). The CDR3 is 14 residues long. With 5 bases clipped from V and 4 bases from J, the junction kept 4 bases outside the gene matches. CDR3 coding DNA: TGTGCCAGCAGCGGCGGGGGGGCGGCAGATACGCAGTATTTT. This gives the protein CASSGGGAADTQYF.

This rearrangement joins TRBV2 to TRBJ1-4; the D gene is possibly TRBD1 (5 bases). The CDR3 length is 15 residues. From germline, CDR1 is SNHLY and CDR2 FYNNEI. V shed 7 bases and J shed 4 bases, with 16 bases lying between them. In DNA, the CDR3 is TGTGCCAGCAAATCTAGGGGAGGGGATAATGAAAAACTGTTTTTT. It specifies CASKSRGGDNEKLFF.

The J gene is TRBJ2-6, the V gene TRBV18; D not certain. Germline CDR1 KGHSH, CDR2 LQKENI. The CDR3 totals 13 residues. Trimming stripped 3 bases from V and 4 bases from J, with 4 bases between. CDR3 coding DNA: TGTGCCAGCTCACCGGGGGGGGCCAACGTCCTGACTTTC. Translating it yields CASSPGGANVLTF.

This clone was counted a single time. CDR3 loop: CASSTQDRDPANYGYTF. CDR3 DNA sequence: TGTGCCAGCAGCACGCAAGACAGGGATCCAGCTAACTATGGCTACACCTTC. The chain has TRBV7-9 and TRBJ1-2; 7 bases agree with TRBD1. After removal of 5 bases from V and 0 bases from J, the junction contained 12 bases not matched to a gene. The germline gives CDR1 SEHNR, CDR2 FQNEAQ (reference sequence). The CDR3 has 17 residues.

V is TRBV18 and J is TRBJ1-5; TRBD1 is a possible D gene (6 bases). The CDR3 extends over 15 amino acids. Trimming removed 1 base at V and 4 bases at J, with 11 bases between. CDR1 is KGHSH, CDR2 LQKENI, per germline. The CDR3: CASSPRLDRNQPQHF. Here the CDR3 DNA reads TGTGCCAGCTCACCACGACTGGACAGAAATCAGCCCCAGCATTTT.

For the CDR3, the DNA is TGTGCCAGCAGTTCCATAGATACGCAGTATTTT. It codes for CASSSIDTQYF. This rearrangement joins TRBV27 to TRBJ2-3; D is uncertain. Germline values: CDR1 MNHEY, CDR2 SMNVEV (reference sequence). CDR3 length: 11 amino acids. V lost 4 bases and J 5 bases, leaving 4 bases between the germline ends.

This chain links TRBV19 with TRBJ1-2; no definite D call. Trimming took 3 bases from V and 4 from J, leaving 15 bases between them. The length of the CDR3 is 15 residues. Looked up from germline, CDR1 is LNHDA and CDR2 is SQIVND (reference sequence). CDR3 coding DNA: TGTGCCAGTAGTATGGTCTTCCCCGACGGCTATGGCTACACCTTC. Amino acids: CASSMVFPDGYGYTF.

The chain carries TRBV5-5 and TRBJ1-1; D uncertain. Trimming took off 4 bases at V and 0 bases at J, with 10 bases between the two ends. The germline V gene has CDR1 SGHKS and CDR2 YYEKEE (reference sequence). CDR3 length: 14 amino acids. The CDR3 coding sequence is TGTGCCAGCAGCGTACAGAGAATGAACACTGAAGCTTTCTTT. This translates into CASSVQRMNTEAFF. The whole variable domain, filled in from reference TRBV5-5 and TRBJ1-1, reads DAGVTQSPTHLIKTRGQQVTLRCSPISGHKSVSWYQQVLGQGPQFIFQYYEKEERGRGNFPDRFSARQFPNYSSELNVNALLLGDSALYLCASSVQRMNTEAFFGQGTRLTVV.

The chain joins TRBV5-1 to TRBJ2-5; the D is unclear. The CDR3 is 12 amino acids. Trimming took 4 bases from V and 4 from J, leaving 8 bases between them. The germline V gene encodes CDR1 SGHRS and CDR2 YFSETQ. The CDR3 region has the DNA TGCGCCAGCAGCCCAAAAGGAGAGACCCAGTACTTC. Amino acids: CASSPKGETQYF. Full variable domain (rest looked up from reference TRBV5-1 and TRBJ2-5): KAGVTQTPRYLIKTRGQQVTLSCSPISGHRSVSWYQQTPGQGLQFLFEYFSETQRNKGNFPGRFSGRQFSNSRSEMNVSTLELGDSALYLCASSPKGETQYFGPGTRLLVL.

J is TRBJ1-1 and V is TRBV10-3; weak D call: TRBD1 (5 bases). This CDR3 is 17 amino acids long. Germline CDR1 and CDR2: ENHRY and SYGVKD. The germline V and J ends were trimmed by 6 bases and 1 base, with 21 bases remaining between them. CDR3 sequence reads: CAISQLWGGAKNTEAFF. In nucleotides, the CDR3 is TGTGCCATCAGCCAACTTTGGGGAGGGGCTAAGAACACTGAAGCTTTCTTT.

V and J are TRBV18 and TRBJ1-5; D ambiguous. Germline loops: CDR1 KGHSH, CDR2 LQKENI. This CDR3 region has 15 residues. Trimming pared 2 bases from V and 5 bases from J, leaving 13 bases between. CDR3 sequence (DNA): TGTGCCAGCTCACCAAGTCAAGGTCTGGATCAGCCCCAGCATTTT. Amino acid sequence: CASSPSQGLDQPQHF.

The V and J genes are TRBV19 and TRBJ1-1, with D perhaps TRBD1 (5 bases). This CDR3 spans 13 amino acids. CDR1 is LNHDA, CDR2 SQIVND, per germline (reference sequence). Trimming removed 8 bases at V and 4 bases at J, with 14 bases between. The CDR3 spells CASRRVGTTEAFF. The CDR3 DNA sequence: TGTGCCAGTCGCAGGGTAGGGACCACTGAAGCTTTCTTT. Together with reference TRBV19 and TRBJ1-1, the CDR3 gives the full variable domain: DGGITQSPKYLFRKEGQNVTLSCEQNLNHDAMYWYRQDPGQGLRLIYYSQIVNDFQKGDIAEGYSVSREKKESFPLTVTSAQKNPTAFYLCASRRVGTTEAFFGQGTRLTVV.